This is a list of T cell receptor beta chains from one sample in a study of memory B cells and T cells in multiple sclerosis. Generated by immunoSEQ multiplex PCR, the TCRdb table keeps only in-frame clones and is missing some. Here the sample spans around 50,000 clones, roughly 87% being singletons. These receptors' antigens are unknown. The material sequenced was PBMCs from blood kept in culture. The receptors were gathered from a human donor with multiple sclerosis. The CDR3 runs from the conserved cysteine through the conserved F or W. The D gene is left open where the match is weak. Rows give clone size only sometimes, using once, few, many, or a class for an expanded clone.

J gene | V gene | clone size | CDR3 length | D gene | CDR3 DNA | CDR3 protein
TRBJ2-2 | TRBV7-9 | . | 16 | TRBD1 | TGTGCCAGCAGCTTCACCGGGACAGACCACACCGGGGAGCTGTTTTTT | CASSFTGTDHTGELFF
TRBJ2-7 | TRBV27 | . | 15 | TRBD1 | TGTGCCAGCAGTTTACAGGGGGCCGCATCCTACGAGCAGTACTTC | CASSLQGAASYEQYF
TRBJ2-1 | TRBV27 | . | 15 | TRBD1 | TGTGCCAGCAGTCCGGACAGGGGTTCCTACAATGAGCAGTTCTTC | CASSPDRGSYNEQFF
TRBJ2-5 | TRBV7-3 | . | 15 | TRBD2 | TGTGCCAGCAGCCTAGGGACTAGCGGGGGGGAGACCCAGTACTTC | CASSLGTSGGETQYF
TRBJ1-2 | TRBV27 | . | 13 | . | TGTGCCAGCAGGGGCCGACTAGGCTATGGCTACACCTTC | CASRGRLGYGYTF
TRBJ2-1 | TRBV25-1 | once | 15 | . | TGTGCCAGCAGTGTGCCAGGGTTCTCCTACAATGAGCAGTTCTTC | CASSVPGFSYNEQFF
TRBJ2-3 | TRBV9 | once | 14 | TRBD1 | TGTGCCAGCAGCCCCAGACAGGGGTCAGATACGCAGTATTTT | CASSPRQGSDTQYF
TRBJ1-2 | TRBV6-5 | . | 14 | TRBD1 | TGTGCCAGCAGCCAAACTCGGACAGGTTATGGCTACACCTTC | CASSQTRTGYGYTF
TRBJ2-1 | TRBV9 | . | 16 | TRBD2 | TGTGCCAGCAGCGCCGGGACTAGCGGGGGGGTTTGGGAGCAGTTCTTC | CASSAGTSGGVWEQFF
TRBJ2-3 | TRBV6-5 | . | 14 | . | TGTGCCAGCAGTCCCGGGGGAGAAGGAGATACGCAGTATTTT | CASSPGGEGDTQYF
TRBJ1-5 | TRBV2 | . | 16 | TRBD1 | TGTGCCAGCAGACAATACGGACAGGCGAGCAATCAGCCCCAGCATTTT | CASRQYGQASNQPQHF
TRBJ2-3 | TRBV30 | . | 17 | . | TGTGCCTGGAGTCTTCTCTGGGAACTAGATGGCACAGATACGCAGTATTTT | CAWSLLWELDGTDTQYF
TRBJ1-5 | TRBV6-5 | . | 14 | . | TGTGCCAGCAGTTACGGGGGGAGCAATCAGCCCCAGCATTTT | CASSYGGSNQPQHF
TRBJ1-3 | TRBV9 | . | 12 | . | TGTGCCAGCAGCCTCGGAGGAAACACCATATATTTT | CASSLGGNTIYF
TRBJ2-3 | TRBV15 | . | 14 | . | TGTGCCACCAGCAGAGATGGGTCGGCAGATACGCAGTATTTT | CATSRDGSADTQYF
TRBJ2-1 | TRBV11-2 | . | 17 | . | TGTGCCAGCAGCTATACGGCTAGGGGGTACTCCTACAATGAGCAGTTCTTC | CASSYTARGYSYNEQFF
TRBJ2-5 | TRBV25-1 | . | 13 | . | TGTGCCAGCAGTGCAGTGGGGATCGAGACCCAGTACTTC | CASSAVGIETQYF
TRBJ2-3 | TRBV13 | . | 17 | TRBD1 | TGTGCCAGCAGCCCCGAAACCGGGACAGGGTTCACAGATACGCAGTATTTT | CASSPETGTGFTDTQYF
TRBJ1-1 | TRBV30 | . | 14 | TRBD1 | TGTGCCTGGAGTGTGACAGGGGGAGGGACTGAAGCTTTCTTT | CAWSVTGGGTEAFF
TRBJ2-7 | TRBV18 | . | 15 | TRBD1 | TGTGCCAGCTCTCTATGGGAAGACAGGGCCTACGAGCAGTACTTC | CASSLWEDRAYEQYF
TRBJ1-1 | TRBV4-1 | . | 15 | . | TGCGCCAGCAGCCAAGATGGGAGGGGGAACACTGAAGCTTTCTTT | CASSQDGRGNTEAFF
TRBJ2-5 | TRBV7-2 | . | 15 | . | TGTGCCAGCAGCGTCCGGGACGCCGACCAAGAGACCCAGTACTTC | CASSVRDADQETQYF
TRBJ1-2 | TRBV5-1 | . | 13 | . | TGCGCCAGCAGCTTGGGCAGGGACTATGGCTACACCTTC | CASSLGRDYGYTF
TRBJ1-1 | TRBV28 | . | 15 | . | TGTGCCAGCAGTTCAGCGGCAGGGGCTTTGGCTGAAGCTTTCTTT | CASSSAAGALAEAFF
TRBJ2-2 | TRBV7-3 | . | 15 | . | TGTGCCAGCAGCTACTTGACAGCGAACACCGGGGAGCTGTTTTTT | CASSYLTANTGELFF
TRBJ1-1 | TRBV28 | . | 13 | . | TGTGCCACCATCAGGGTGCCCAACACTGAAGCTTTCTTT | CATIRVPNTEAFF
TRBJ1-2 | TRBV30 | . | 14 | . | TGTGCCTGGAGTGGGGGGGACGGATCCGGAGGCTACACCTTC | CAWSGGDGSGGYTF
TRBJ1-2 | TRBV6-1 | . | 12 | . | TGTGCCAGCAGTGAAACAAAATATGGCTACACCTTC | CASSETKYGYTF
TRBJ2-7 | TRBV29-1 | . | 11 | . | TGCAGCGTTGGCAGGGCCCACGAGCAGTACTTC | CSVGRAHEQYF
TRBJ2-7 | TRBV4-2 | . | 15 | . | TGTGCCAGCAGCCAAGGAGAAGGGGGCTCCTACGAGCAGTACTTC | CASSQGEGGSYEQYF
TRBJ2-7 | TRBV7-6 | . | 15 | . | TGTGCCAGCAGCTTAGGCCGACAGACCGCCTACGAGCAGTACTTC | CASSLGRQTAYEQYF
TRBJ1-2 | TRBV27 | once | 14 | TRBD1 | TGTGCCAGCAGTCTAGGACAGGGCGAAAATGGCTACACCTTC | CASSLGQGENGYTF
TRBJ2-2 | TRBV2 | . | 14 | . | TGTGCCAGCAAGGCCCAGCTGTATAGCGGGGAGCTGTTTTTT | CASKAQLYSGELFF
TRBJ1-2 | TRBV6-5 | . | 15 | . | TGTGCCAGCAGGAGCTCACTAGGGGGGCCGGATGGCTACACCTTC | CASRSSLGGPDGYTF
TRBJ1-4 | TRBV6-5 | . | 13 | . | TGTGCCAGCAGTTACGAGGTTCATGAAAAACTGTTTTTT | CASSYEVHEKLFF
TRBJ2-7 | TRBV10-2 | . | 12 | . | TGCGCCAGCAGACCACTATCCAACGAGCAGTACTTC | CASRPLSNEQYF
TRBJ2-3 | TRBV5-8 | . | 14 | . | TGTGCCAGCAGCCCCCACCCTAGGGCAGATACGCAGTATTTT | CASSPHPRADTQYF
TRBJ1-4 | TRBV6-6 | . | 13 | . | TGTGCCAGCAGTTTTCTTAGAGCAGAAAAACTGTTTTTT | CASSFLRAEKLFF
TRBJ2-4 | TRBV28 | . | 14 | TRBD1 | TGTGCCAGCAGTGAACAGGGGGCCAAAAACATTCAGTACTTC | CASSEQGAKNIQYF
TRBJ1-2 | TRBV10-3 | . | 12 | . | TGTGCCATCAGTACGGGGGACTATGGCTACACCTTC | CAISTGDYGYTF
TRBJ1-1 | TRBV30 | . | 12 | . | TGTGCCTGGGGGGGGGTGAACACTGAAGCTTTCTTT | CAWGGVNTEAFF
TRBJ2-7 | TRBV11-2 | . | 13 | TRBD1 | TGTGCCAGCAGCCGCGACAGGGCTGCCGAGCAGTACTTC | CASSRDRAAEQYF
TRBJ1-4 | TRBV7-6 | once | 15 | . | TGTGCCAGCAGTGCAAACCCGGACTTGAGGGAAAAACTGTTTTTT | CASSANPDLREKLFF
TRBJ1-3 | TRBV27 | . | 15 | . | TGTGCCAGCAGTCCCGGGGGGGGAAACGGAAACACCATATATTTT | CASSPGGGNGNTIYF
TRBJ1-6 | TRBV4-1 | . | 16 | TRBD1 | TGCGCCAGCAGCCTCATGCCGGGACAGGGGGGTTCACCCCTCCACTTT | CASSLMPGQGGSPLHF
TRBJ2-5 | TRBV27 | . | 16 | TRBD2 | TGTGCCAGCAGTATAGGGCTAGCGGGGGGTTGGGAGACCCAGTACTTC | CASSIGLAGGWETQYF
TRBJ2-1 | TRBV19 | . | 14 | . | TGTGCCAGTAGGACCGATGACAGATACAATGAGCAGTTCTTC | CASRTDDRYNEQFF
TRBJ1-1 | TRBV5-1 | . | 15 | . | TGCGCCAGCAGCACGGACAGTGTAGGGAAGACTGAAGCTTTCTTT | CASSTDSVGKTEAFF
TRBJ1-2 | TRBV7-9 | few | 11 | . | TGTGCCAGCAGCCTTGGTGGGGGCTACACCTTC | CASSLGGGYTF
TRBJ2-2 | TRBV9 | . | 16 | . | TGTGCCAGCAGCGTAGCTTCTATAGAGAACACCGGGGAGCTGTTTTTT | CASSVASIENTGELFF
TRBJ1-5 | TRBV19 | once | 17 | . | TGTGCCAGTAGTATTGGGCCTTTCAGGGAGCTGGGGCAGCCCCAGCATTTT | CASSIGPFRELGQPQHF
TRBJ2-7 | TRBV10-3 | . | 14 | . | TGTGCCATTGGTACGGGGCAGTCGGACGGCGAGCAGTACTTC | CAIGTGQSDGEQYF